The source of this TCR beta chain is a study of blood T cells in healthy people across ages. Overall study results and limits: Not knowing donor CMV status may have confounded expanded clonotype changes.

The use of a sample-barcoded 5' primer and a J-beta primer mix characterized a second PCR of roughly 6 to 11 cycles. TCRdb independently ran MiXCR on the 5' RACE reads; one entry per CDR3 protein. The table has 550,000 to 700,000 distinct CDR3 sequences, 27% seen once. A note on this clonotype: As yet, its antigen is unknown.

CDR1 is DFQATT and CDR2 is SNEGSKA in the germline V gene (reference sequence). This CDR3 has 15 residues. The ends lost 6 bases at V and 0 bases at J; junction bases unmatched: 7. V gene TRBV20-1 combines with J gene TRBJ2-1; 8 nucleotides line up with TRBD2. Sequencing was performed on blood. The TCR sequence derives from a woman in her 70s in good health. DNA for the CDR3: TGCAGTGCCTTAAAGCGGGGGTTCTCCTACAATGAGCAGTTCTTC. Encoded protein: CSALKRGFSYNEQFF.